The T cell receptor (beta chain) under discussion was sequenced for a study of OX40 agonist ivuxolimab in advanced cancers. Findings and caveats of the study: Average numbers of expanded clones were greater in CD8+ T cells than in CD4+. There was clonal expansion of CD4+ and CD8+ blood T cells by week 6 at 0.1 to 3.0 mg/kg.

For this clone: Its specificity is not known.

TCRdb keeps only in-frame clones here, not all; method: immunoSEQ multiplex PCR. The sample carries roughly 140,000 clones, 85% to 95% recorded once. The source is an adult with an advanced solid tumor such as melanoma, head and neck, liver or kidney cancer. This specimen was CD4+ or CD8+ T cells sorted from blood, taken in a trial of the OX40 agonist ivuxolimab.

The CDR3: CASSSLYEQYF. For the CDR3, the DNA is TGTGCCAGCAGCTCCTTATACGAGCAGTACTTC. This rearrangement joins TRBV5-4 to TRBJ2-7; no clear D gene. Deletions cut 3 bases from V and 4 bases from J, with 5 bases between. Germline lookup yields CDR1 SGHNT and CDR2 YYREEE (reference sequence). This CDR3 is built from 11 residues.